The sequence of this T cell receptor beta chain was determined in a study of blood T cell repertoires in COVID-19. The overall study: Cohort 3 donors were reported recovered after two negative PCRs, clearance, or symptom resolution.

Authors' data handling: It was from reference gene primer amplification that nucleated cell counts were estimated. The data were produced by immunoSEQ multiplex PCR, yet TCRdb's version contains in-frame clones alone and is incomplete. V, J and clone size reflect that table, while D and trimming were determined from the DNA. The profile shows some 200,000 clones, roughly nine tenths of them singletons. In assigning cohorts, the study relied on participant-reported clinical history. Sequenced input: PBMCs or T cells enriched from blood (not recorded which). This TCR was recovered from a woman aged 50 to 60 in a cohort exposed to, infected with or recovered from COVID-19 (not recorded which).

CDR3 DNA sequence: TGCGCCAGCAGCGGCAGGGGGCTGAGTATCGATGAGCAGTTCTTC. This gives the protein CASSGRGLSIDEQFF. The chain links TRBV5-1 to TRBJ2-1; TRBD1 matches 8 bases. CDR3 length equals 15 residues. Trimming took 4 bases from V and 8 from J; bases not matched to a gene: 11. CDR1 and CDR2 (germline): SGHRS, YFSETQ.